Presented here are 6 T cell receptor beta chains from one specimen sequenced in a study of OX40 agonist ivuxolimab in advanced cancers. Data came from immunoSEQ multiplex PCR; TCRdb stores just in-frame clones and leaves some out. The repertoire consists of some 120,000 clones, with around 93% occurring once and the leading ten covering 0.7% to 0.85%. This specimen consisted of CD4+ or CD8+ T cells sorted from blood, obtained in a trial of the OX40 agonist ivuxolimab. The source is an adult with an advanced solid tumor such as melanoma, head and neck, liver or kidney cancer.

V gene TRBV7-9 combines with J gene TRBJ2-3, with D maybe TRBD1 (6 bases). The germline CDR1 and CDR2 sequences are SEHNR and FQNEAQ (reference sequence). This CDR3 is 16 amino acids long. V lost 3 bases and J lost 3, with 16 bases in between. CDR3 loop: CASSFPGQGGTDTQYF. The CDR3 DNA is TGTGCCAGCAGCTTCCCAGGGCAAGGGGGTACAGATACGCAGTATTTT.

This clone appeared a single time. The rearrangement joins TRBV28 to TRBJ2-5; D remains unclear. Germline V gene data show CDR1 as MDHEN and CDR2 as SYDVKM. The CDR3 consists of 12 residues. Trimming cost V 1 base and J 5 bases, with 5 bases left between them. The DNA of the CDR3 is TGTGCCAGCAGTTTATTGTGGGAGACCCAGTACTTC. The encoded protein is CASSLLWETQYF.

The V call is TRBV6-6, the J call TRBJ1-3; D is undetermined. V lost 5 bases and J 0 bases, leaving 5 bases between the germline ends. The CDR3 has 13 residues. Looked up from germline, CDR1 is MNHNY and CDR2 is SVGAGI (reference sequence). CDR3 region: CASSLNSGNTIYF. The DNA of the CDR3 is TGTGCCAGCAGTCTGAACTCTGGAAACACCATATATTTT.

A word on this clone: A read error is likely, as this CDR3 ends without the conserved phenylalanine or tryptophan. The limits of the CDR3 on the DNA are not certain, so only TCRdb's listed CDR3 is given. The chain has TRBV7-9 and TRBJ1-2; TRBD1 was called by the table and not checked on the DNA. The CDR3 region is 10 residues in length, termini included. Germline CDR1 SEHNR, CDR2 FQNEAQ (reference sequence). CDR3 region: CASSPTGEGL.

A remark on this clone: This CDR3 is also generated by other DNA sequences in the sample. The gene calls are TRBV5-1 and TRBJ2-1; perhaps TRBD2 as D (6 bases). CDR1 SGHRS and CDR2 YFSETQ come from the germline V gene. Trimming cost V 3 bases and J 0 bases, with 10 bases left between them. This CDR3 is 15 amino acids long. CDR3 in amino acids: CASSSSGSSYNEQFF. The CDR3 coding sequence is TGCGCCAGCAGCTCTTCCGGGAGCTCCTACAATGAGCAGTTCTTC.

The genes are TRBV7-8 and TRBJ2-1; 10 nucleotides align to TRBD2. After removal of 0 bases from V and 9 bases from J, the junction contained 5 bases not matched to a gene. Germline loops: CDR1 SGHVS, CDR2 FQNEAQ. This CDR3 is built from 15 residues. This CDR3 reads CASSLAAGGPLEQFF. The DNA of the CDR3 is TGTGCCAGCAGCTTAGCAGCGGGAGGGCCTCTTGAGCAGTTCTTC.